Many counts were recorded for the clone carrying this T cell receptor beta chain. The target antigen is unknown. The data are from a study of CD8 T cells in ankylosing spondylitis. With molecular barcodes, quantitative 5'-RACE was used to make the TCR beta libraries. TCRdb processed the 5' RACE reads anew with MiXCR; each CDR3 protein has one entry. The sample has more than 500,000 distinct CDR3 sequences; about 5.7% are singletons. General observations from the study: From matched ankylosing spondylitis synovial fluid, disease-linked clones were reportedly recovered at significantly enriched levels. Blood of patients with ankylosing spondylitis appeared to be characterized by a TCR beta motif of seven or eight highly homologous variants. Some motif variants had been reported before (in reactive arthritis synovial fluid and blood).

CDR1 and CDR2 from the germline V gene are MDHEN and SYDVKM. V dropped 4 bases and J dropped 0; count of bases not matched to a gene: 10. This CDR3 is built from 18 residues. The rearrangement joins TRBV28 to TRBJ2-7, with 12 bases aligning to TRBD2. The sequence derives from a male donor with ankylosing spondylitis. The sample comprised blood, either unsorted or a sorted T cell fraction (not recorded which). The DNA for the CDR3 is TGTGCCAGCAGTTGGTATCTAGCGGGAGGGCCGGGCTCCTACGAGCAGTACTTC. It translates to CASSWYLAGGPGSYEQYF.